Here is one TCR beta chain with its context. The data stem from a study of technical replicates of blood from several donors. Germline lookup yields CDR1 MNHEY and CDR2 SVGAGI. The V and J ends lost 10 bases and 5 bases, in that order; junction bases with no gene match: 5. The CDR3 totals 13 residues. Some clones are missing from TCRdb's copy, which holds only in-frame ones; the method was immunoSEQ multiplex PCR. The sample carries tens of thousands of clones, 80% to 95% recorded once. The sample consisted of T cells isolated from PBMCs. The chain links TRBV6-5 to TRBJ1-5, with TRBD1 identical over 10 bases. This receptor was identified in a human donor in good health. This CDR3 reads CATRDRGDQPQHF. The CDR3 coding sequence is TGTGCCACCAGGGACAGGGGAGATCAGCCCCAGCATTTT.